This record looks at one TCR beta chain sequence and its context. This entry comes from a study of blood T cell repertoires in COVID-19. Study-wide background: The origin of the acute and convalescent COVID-19 samples was the United States, Italy and Spain. PBMCs, B-cell-depleted T cells, or T cells were the source of the cDNA or gDNA that made up the material.

Recruited during active infection, patients (from Seattle) were subsequently followed longitudinally. Authors' data handling: Amplification with reference gene primers provided the estimates of nucleated cell counts. Sequencing was performed with immunoSEQ multiplex PCR; in TCRdb, only in-frame clones are kept and a portion is missing. V, J and clone size are those of that table, while D and trimming were read from the DNA. The data hold around 75,000 clones, with about four fifths observed a single time. The sample was peripheral blood. The source is a man between 50 and 59 years old with COVID-19, enrolled during active disease.

The CDR3 here is CASSQDLINYGYTF. CDR3 coding DNA: TGTGCCAGCAGCCAGGACTTAATTAACTATGGCTACACCTTC. V gene TRBV7-9 combines with J gene TRBJ1-2; no definite D call. Germline assignment: CDR1 SEHNR and CDR2 FQNEAQ (reference sequence). Trimming took off 5 bases at V and 1 base at J, with 11 bases between the two ends. This CDR3 is built from 14 residues.